A selection of T cell receptor beta chains follows, all from one sample in a study of T cells in localized non-small cell lung cancer. This table comes from immunoSEQ multiplex PCR, and its TCRdb copy is limited to in-frame clones, with some not included. The data contain tens of thousands of clones, about nine tenths of them singletons. Material: peripheral blood, obtained before any cancer treatment. The source of these receptors is a man aged 35 to 69 with stage I squamous cell lung carcinoma. Both conserved end residues are part of each CDR3. A D gene is named only where the DNA matches it firmly. The size of a clone is reported for some rows only, either as once, few or many, or as a class for expanded clones.

cdr3_aa	cdr3_nt	v_call	j_call	cdr3_length	d_call	clone_size
CASSFGGQGYTEAFF	TGTGCCAGCAGCTTCGGGGGACAGGGGTACACTGAAGCTTTCTTT	TRBV7-2	TRBJ1-1	15	TRBD1	.
CAWTQGPEAFF	TGTGCCTGGACGCAGGGCCCTGAAGCTTTCTTT	TRBV30	TRBJ1-1	11	.	.
CASSYSSGIWNTEAFF	TGTGCCAGCAGTTACTCGAGTGGGATATGGAACACTGAAGCTTTCTTT	TRBV6-5	TRBJ1-1	16	.	.
CSVEDTLSYEQYF	TGCAGCGTTGAAGATACACTATCCTACGAGCAGTACTTC	TRBV29-1	TRBJ2-7	13	.	.
CASSLEGYFTDTQYF	TGTGCCAGCAGCTTGGAAGGCTACTTCACAGATACGCAGTATTTT	TRBV5-5	TRBJ2-3	15	.	.
CASSLEQVAQPQHF	TGTGCCAGCAGCTTAGAACAGGTGGCTCAGCCCCAGCATTTT	TRBV11-2	TRBJ1-5	14	.	once
CASSYSTGAYEQYF	TGTGCCAGCAGTTATTCGACAGGGGCCTACGAGCAGTACTTC	TRBV6-5	TRBJ2-7	14	TRBD1	.
CASQGAGTEAFF	TGTGCCTCCCAGGGGGCTGGCACTGAAGCTTTCTTT	TRBV30	TRBJ1-1	12	TRBD1	.
CARETDLGNTIYF	TGTGCCAGGGAGACAGACCTTGGAAACACCATATATTTT	TRBV2	TRBJ1-3	13	.	.
CASTRGTATFSYGYTF	TGTGCCAGCACTCGGGGAACTGCAACCTTTTCTTATGGCTACACCTTC	TRBV28	TRBJ1-2	16	.	.
CASRPGLAGGAALNEQFF	TGTGCCAGCAGGCCGGGACTAGCGGGGGGGGCCGCTTTGAATGAGCAGTTCTTC	TRBV2	TRBJ2-1	18	TRBD2	.
CASSISSGGANEQFF	TGTGCCAGTAGTATTAGCAGCGGGGGGGCCAATGAGCAGTTCTTC	TRBV19	TRBJ2-1	15	TRBD2	.
CASTYERGTYNEQFF	TGTGCCAGTACTTATGAGCGGGGGACTTACAATGAGCAGTTCTTC	TRBV19	TRBJ2-1	15	TRBD2	.
CASSPGQTNEKLFF	TGTGCCAGCAGCCCGGGACAGACTAATGAAAAACTGTTTTTT	TRBV9	TRBJ1-4	14	TRBD1	once
CASSAGLLHQGREKLFF	TGCGCCAGCAGCGCGGGACTGCTCCACCAGGGCCGCGAAAAACTGTTTTTT	TRBV5-1	TRBJ1-4	17	.	.
CASSFSSRGSGANVLTF	TGCGCCAGCAGCTTTTCCTCCCGCGGCTCTGGGGCCAACGTCCTGACTTTC	TRBV5-1	TRBJ2-6	17	.	.
CASKRPGEGYTF	TGTGCCAGCAAACGACCGGGAGAGGGCTACACCTTC	TRBV6-5	TRBJ1-2	12	.	once
CSARMTGGYTF	TGCAGTGCTAGGATGACGGGGGGCTACACCTTC	TRBV20-1	TRBJ1-2	11	.	.
CASSLSTGMGTGELFF	TGTGCCAGTAGTTTATCGACAGGGATGGGCACCGGGGAGCTGTTTTTT	TRBV19	TRBJ2-2	16	TRBD1	.
CASSSDRVAYEQYF	TGTGCCAGCAGTTCGGACAGGGTTGCCTACGAGCAGTACTTC	TRBV28	TRBJ2-7	14	TRBD1	.
CASSPWTGSPYEQYF	TGTGCCAGCAGCCCCTGGACAGGGTCCCCCTACGAGCAGTACTTC	TRBV11-2	TRBJ2-7	15	TRBD1	.
CASSIIIGGSSGRFF	TGTGCCAGTAGTATCATCATCGGAGGGTCGAGCGGGCGGTTCTTC	TRBV19	TRBJ2-1	15	.	.
CASSLSSGQEDSPLHF	TGTGCCAGCAGCTTATCCTCGGGACAGGAGGACTCACCCCTCCACTTT	TRBV7-9	TRBJ1-6	16	TRBD1	.
CASSTRRPYNEQFF	TGTGCCAGCAGTACCCGCCGTCCCTACAATGAGCAGTTCTTC	TRBV2	TRBJ2-1	14	.	.
CASSEVAGAYNEQFF	TGTGCCAGCAGTGAAGTGGCGGGGGCCTACAATGAGCAGTTCTTC	TRBV2	TRBJ2-1	15	TRBD2	.
CAGPTVGGYTF	TGTGCCGGGCCGACAGTCGGGGGCTACACCTTC	TRBV2	TRBJ1-2	11	.	few
CASSETGAEAFF	TGTGCCAGCAGTGAAACGGGGGCTGAAGCTTTCTTT	TRBV2	TRBJ1-1	12	.	.
CASSLGRGPVNTGELFF	TGTGCCAGCAGCTTAGGCAGGGGGCCTGTAAACACCGGGGAGCTGTTTTTT	TRBV7-8	TRBJ2-2	17	TRBD1	.
CASNGGGNTIYF	TGTGCCAGCAACGGCGGTGGAAACACCATATATTTT	TRBV6-1	TRBJ1-3	12	.	.
CASGRNTEAFF	TGTGCCAGTGGCAGGAACACTGAAGCTTTCTTT	TRBV6-6	TRBJ1-1	11	.	.
CASSPAESYGYTF	TGTGCCAGCTCACCGGCCGAGTCGTATGGCTACACCTTC	TRBV18	TRBJ1-2	13	.	.
CASASRTGGYEQYF	TGTGCCAGCGCTTCCCGGACAGGGGGCTACGAGCAGTACTTC	TRBV5-6	TRBJ2-7	14	TRBD1	.
CASSQDHRTGEAFF	TGCGCCAGCAGCCAAGATCACAGAACAGGTGAAGCTTTCTTT	TRBV4-3	TRBJ1-1	14	.	.
CASSYSMRIGDTEAFF	TGTGCCAGCAGTTACTCGATGAGGATAGGGGACACTGAAGCTTTCTTT	TRBV6-5	TRBJ1-1	16	.	.
CAWSVAGGEAFF	TGTGCCTGGAGTGTCGCCGGAGGGGAAGCTTTCTTT	TRBV30	TRBJ1-1	12	.	.
CASSYGGQGNTEAFF	TGTGCCAGCAGTTACGGGGGGCAGGGGAACACTGAAGCTTTCTTT	TRBV6-5	TRBJ1-1	15	.	.
CASSLGVGDQPQHF	TGTGCCAGCAGCCTAGGCGTAGGGGACCAGCCCCAGCATTTT	TRBV7-9	TRBJ1-5	14	.	.
CASRSDSGGSQPQHF	TGTGCCAGCAGAAGTGACAGTGGGGGGAGTCAGCCCCAGCATTTT	TRBV6-1	TRBJ1-5	15	.	large
CASSRRDSTDTQYF	TGTGCCAGCAGCCGAAGGGACAGCACAGATACGCAGTATTTT	TRBV7-2	TRBJ2-3	14	.	.
CASSPKIEQGPPQYF	TGTGCCAGCAGCCCCAAGATAGAGCAGGGACCACCCCAGTACTTC	TRBV14	TRBJ2-5	15	.	.
CASSRTVAYEQYF	TGTGCCAGCAGCCGAACCGTGGCCTACGAGCAGTACTTC	TRBV7-2	TRBJ2-7	13	.	.
CASRLYGGPPYEQYF	TGTGCCAGCAGGCTTTACGGGGGCCCGCCCTACGAGCAGTACTTC	TRBV5-4	TRBJ2-7	15	.	.
CASSAGEGSRAYEQYF	TGTGCCAGTAGTGCGGGGGAAGGATCTCGGGCCTACGAGCAGTACTTC	TRBV19	TRBJ2-7	16	TRBD2	medium-sized
CATTILGTEAFF	TGTGCCACCACCATCCTGGGGACTGAAGCTTTCTTT	TRBV28	TRBJ1-1	12	.	.
CASSSLWGEGQETQYF	TGTGCCAGCAGCTCCCTGTGGGGGGAGGGCCAAGAGACCCAGTACTTC	TRBV7-9	TRBJ2-5	16	TRBD2	.
CASSARDLANSPLHF	TGTGCCAGCAGTGCACGGGACCTTGCTAATTCACCCCTCCACTTT	TRBV25-1	TRBJ1-6	15	.	few
CASSGTGMGVGTEAFF	TGTGCCAGCAGTGGGACAGGGATGGGGGTGGGCACTGAAGCTTTCTTT	TRBV7-9	TRBJ1-1	16	TRBD1	.
CASSEVRSGGELFF	TGTGCCAGCAGTGAGGTCCGATCGGGAGGGGAGCTGTTTTTT	TRBV6-1	TRBJ2-2	14	.	.
CASSLSQGRETQYF	TGTGCCAGCAGTTTATCTCAGGGCCGTGAGACCCAGTACTTC	TRBV28	TRBJ2-5	14	.	.
CASSLDRLGSSATEAFF	TGTGCCAGCAGCTTGGACAGGCTCGGTTCGTCGGCCACTGAAGCTTTCTTT	TRBV5-8	TRBJ1-1	17	.	.
CASRTETHNSPLHF	TGTGCCTCGCGAACCGAGACCCACAATTCACCCCTCCACTTT	TRBV30	TRBJ1-6	14	.	.
CASSFYRENTEAFF	TGTGCCAGCAGCTTTTACAGGGAGAACACTGAAGCTTTCTTT	TRBV7-9	TRBJ1-1	14	.	few
CASRTGTSYGYTF	TGTGCCAGCAGGACAGGGACATCCTATGGCTACACCTTC	TRBV21-1	TRBJ1-2	13	.	.
CASSRQARTGRYNSPLHF	TGTGCCAGCAGCCGACAAGCCAGGACAGGGAGATATAATTCACCCCTCCACTTT	TRBV7-6	TRBJ1-6	18	TRBD1	.
CASSQLAGGHEQFF	TGTGCCAGCAGTCAACTAGCGGGGGGGCATGAGCAGTTCTTC	TRBV6-5	TRBJ2-1	14	TRBD2	.
CASSPGTANYGYTF	TGTGCCAGTAGTCCCGGGACGGCAAACTATGGCTACACCTTC	TRBV19	TRBJ1-2	14	.	.
CASSLALLPGGARETQYF	TGTGCCAGCAGCTTAGCGCTTCTCCCAGGCGGGGCTAGGGAGACCCAGTACTTC	TRBV7-2	TRBJ2-5	18	.	.